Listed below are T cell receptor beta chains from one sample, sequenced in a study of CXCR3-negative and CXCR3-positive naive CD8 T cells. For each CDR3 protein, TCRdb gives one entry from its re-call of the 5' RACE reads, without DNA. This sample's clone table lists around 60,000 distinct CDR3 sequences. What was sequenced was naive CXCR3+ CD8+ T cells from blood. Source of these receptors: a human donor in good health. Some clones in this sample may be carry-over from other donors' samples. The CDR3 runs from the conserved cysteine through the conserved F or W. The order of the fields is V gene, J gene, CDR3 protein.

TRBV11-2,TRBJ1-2,CASSLTMDRGHTRGYTF
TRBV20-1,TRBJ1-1,CSARDKVTEAFF
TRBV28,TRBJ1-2,CASSPRGAYGYTF
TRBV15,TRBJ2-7,CATSIRSILMDYEQYF
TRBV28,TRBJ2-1,CASSLFLTTSSYNEQFF
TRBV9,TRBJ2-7,CASSPEGLDEQYF
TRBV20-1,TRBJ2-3,CSARRRVLDSTDTQYF
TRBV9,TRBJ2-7,CASSVGDNSYEQYF
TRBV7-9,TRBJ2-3,CASSLAPLAGGPTDTQYF
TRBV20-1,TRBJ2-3,CSAGGGLADTQYF
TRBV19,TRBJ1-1,CASSIDGITEAFF
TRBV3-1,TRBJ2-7,CASSQDPYEQYF
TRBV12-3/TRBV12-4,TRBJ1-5,CASSFLGNQPQHF
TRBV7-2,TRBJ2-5,CASRIPPQETQYF
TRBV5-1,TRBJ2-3,CASSPEGRAADTQYF
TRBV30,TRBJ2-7,CAWSVRSAGDPYEQYF
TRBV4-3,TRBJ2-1,CASSQLLLDEQFF
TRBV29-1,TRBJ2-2,CSVVGGTGELFF
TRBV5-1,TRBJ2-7,CASSLEDFTDSYEQYF
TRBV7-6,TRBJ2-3,CASSGGFTDAQYF
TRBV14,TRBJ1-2,CASSQGGQVPYGYTF
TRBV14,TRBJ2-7,CASSWDHYEQYF
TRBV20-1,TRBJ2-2,CSARETVGSWELFF
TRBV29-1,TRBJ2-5,CSVEGLAETQETQYF
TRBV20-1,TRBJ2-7,CSARERGSYEQYF
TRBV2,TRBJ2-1,CASGAGTSYNEQFF
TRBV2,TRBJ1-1,CASVTGQSNTEAFF
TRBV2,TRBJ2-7,CASSGPGGDEQYF
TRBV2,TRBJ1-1,CASSVTENTEAFF
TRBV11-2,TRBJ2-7,CASSLWTDSYEQYF
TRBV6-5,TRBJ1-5,CASSKGQGIDQPQYF
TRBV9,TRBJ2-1,CASSGVSGAGGNNEQFF
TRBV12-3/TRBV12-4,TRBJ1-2,CASSPSEDFNYGYTF
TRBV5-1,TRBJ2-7,CASSLGQGAYEQYF
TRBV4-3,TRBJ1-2,CASSQDILGQGGYTF
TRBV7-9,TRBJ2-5,CASSGGTAETQYF
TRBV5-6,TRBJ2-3,CASSLKPTSFPTDTQYF
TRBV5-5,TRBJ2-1,CASSLFAGGSDEQFF
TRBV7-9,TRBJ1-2,CASRNLDGGYTF
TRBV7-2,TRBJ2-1,CASSLVRRASSYNEQFF
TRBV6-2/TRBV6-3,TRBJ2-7,CASVSRTAGFREWSYEQYF
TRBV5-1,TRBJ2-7,CASSPAGTGYEQYF
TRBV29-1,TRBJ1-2,CSGLLNYGYTF
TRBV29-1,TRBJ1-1,CSVASNTGAFF
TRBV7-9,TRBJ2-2,CASSPHSGDTGELFF
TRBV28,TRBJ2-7,CASRTDEVEQYF
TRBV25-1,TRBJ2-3,CASSEYFGPGDTQYF